The 5 T cell receptor beta chains below come from one sample, sequenced in a study of shared clonotypes between healthy human individuals. Naive-designated CD8 cells lacked CD45RO, were positively enriched for CCR7, and omitted terminally differentiated effector memory CD45RA+ cells. The repertoire was sequenced with immunoSEQ multiplex PCR; TCRdb's copy has only in-frame clones and lacks some. The data contain 760,000 or so clones, about 96% of them seen just once; the ten biggest clones take up about 0.21%. Input material: naive CD8+ T cells sorted from blood. These TCRs come from a man aged 30 to 45 in good health.

CDR3 sequence: CASSLDSGVHGDEQFF. The CDR3 DNA sequence: TGTGCCAGCAGCTTGGATTCTGGAGTGCATGGGGATGAGCAGTTCTTC. V usage is TRBV5-4 and J usage is TRBJ2-1; no reliable D call. Deletions cut 0 bases from V and 8 bases from J, with 18 bases between. Germline V gene data show CDR1 as SGHNT and CDR2 as YYREEE (reference sequence). The CDR3 covers 16 residues.

The V gene is TRBV7-9, the J gene TRBJ2-6; D is unresolved. Germline V lookup: CDR1 SEHNR, CDR2 FQNEAQ (reference sequence). Trimming left V 7 bases short and J 1 base short, with 8 bases between. This CDR3 contains 14 residues. The CDR3 DNA sequence: TGTGCCAGCACTGTAGTATCTGGGGCCAACGTCCTGACTTTC. It encodes CASTVVSGANVLTF.

The chain uses TRBV7-9 and TRBJ2-7, with TRBD2 matching 7 bases. The CDR3 loop spans 16 amino acids. CDR1 SEHNR and CDR2 FQNEAQ come from the germline V gene (reference sequence). The J segment lost 4 bases and the V segment lost 5 bases, leaving 14 bases of the junction unmatched. The CDR3 region has the DNA TGTGCCAGCAGCCCCCTTGACCACGGCGGGAGTTACGAGCAGTACTTC. Protein sequence: CASSPLDHGGSYEQYF.

The genes are TRBV7-6 and TRBJ2-3; 7 bases map to TRBD2. The ends lost 6 bases at V and 4 bases at J; junction bases unmatched: 10. The CDR3 has 15 residues. Germline V gene lookup returns CDR1 SGHVS and CDR2 FNYEAQ. CDR3 bases: TGTGCCAGCAGTTCTACAGAGGGAGGGGCAGATACGCAGTATTTT. It codes for CASSSTEGGADTQYF.

The chain has TRBV7-9 and TRBJ1-4; D is perhaps TRBD1 (5 bases). CDR1 is SEHNR, CDR2 FQNEAQ, per germline (reference sequence). V lost 4 bases and J lost 3, with 15 bases in between. This CDR3 contains 16 residues. The CDR3 DNA reads TGTGCCAGCAGCTCCTTCCGGGGCAGGGCTAATGAAAAACTGTTTTTT. Its translation: CASSSFRGRANEKLFF. Looking up the rest from reference TRBV7-9 and TRBJ1-4 gives the full variable domain: DTGVSQNPRHKITKRGQNVTFRCDPISEHNRLYWYRQTLGQGPEFLTYFQNEAQLEKSRLLSDRFSAERPKGSFSTLEIQRTEQGDSAMYLCASSSFRGRANEKLFFGSGTQLSVL.